This TCR beta chain emerged from a study of neurological immune-mediated disorders. This CDR3 comprises 13 residues. The V gene lost 0 bases and the J gene lost 3 bases, with 5 bases spanning the gap. Looked up from germline, CDR1 is MNHEY and CDR2 is SVGAGI. Many counts were recorded for this clonotype. 5'RACE with 10-nucleotide random UMIs produced the cDNA. TCRdb analysed the 5' RACE reads with MiXCR anew, one entry per CDR3 protein. The data contain roughly 10,000 distinct CDR3 sequences, 20% to 25% of them singletons. This TCR was sampled from a woman aged 40 to 49 with multiple sclerosis. Input material: CD8+ T cells from blood. The genes are TRBV6-5 and TRBJ1-1; D gene unclear. In DNA, the CDR3 is TGTGCCAGCAGTTACTCGATCGACACTGAAGCTTTCTTT. Amino acids: CASSYSIDTEAFF.